What follows are 3 T cell receptor beta chains derived from one specimen sequenced in a study of blood T cells in healthy people across ages. A sample-barcoded 5' primer and a J-beta primer mix were used in a second PCR of about 6 to 11 cycles. TCRdb analysed the 5' RACE reads with MiXCR anew, one entry per CDR3 protein. Of hundreds of thousands of distinct CDR3 sequences in the sample, about three fifths were seen once. The sample comprised blood. These receptors were taken from a man aged 25 to 40 in good health.

V usage is TRBV6-5 and J usage is TRBJ1-4; D call uncertain. CDR1 and CDR2 (germline): MNHEY, SVGAGI. The V and J ends lost 6 bases and 0 bases respectively, with 14 bases between them. The length of the CDR3 is 16 residues. The CDR3 nucleotides read TGTGCCAGCAGCCCTACCAGGAGGTCAACTAATGAAAAACTGTTTTTT. Its protein product is CASSPTRRSTNEKLFF.

In the case of this clonotype: The germline gene is not matched at one end of the junction; a read error may be the cause. CDR3 nucleotide sequence: TGCAGTGCTAAGGGGGTTGGCCCTTCCTGCGAGCAGTACTTC. Translating it yields CSAKGVGPSCEQYF. V usage is TRBV20-1 and J usage is TRBJ2-7; TRBD1 is a possible D gene (6 bases). The CDR3 loop spans 14 amino acids. From germline, CDR1 is DFQATT and CDR2 SNEGSKA (reference sequence).

The CDR3 nucleotides read TGCGCCAGCAGCCCAGGACTAGCGGGGACAAACGGAGCGCAGTATTTT. This sequence encodes CASSPGLAGTNGAQYF. The chain combines TRBV5-1 with TRBJ2-3, with 12 positions matching TRBD2. The CDR3 is 16 residues long. J lost 10 bases, V lost 4 bases, and 13 bases had no gene match. Germline V lookup: CDR1 SGHRS, CDR2 YFSETQ.